This TCR beta chain was sequenced during a study of blood T cells in healthy people across ages. The authors ran a second PCR of 7 to 11 cycles using a sample-barcoded 5' primer and a J-beta primer mix. With 12 random nucleotides, a template-switch adaptor tagged each individual cDNA molecule. TCRdb re-called the 5' RACE reads with MiXCR, one entry per CDR3 protein. The data contain over 1,500,000 distinct CDR3 sequences, about 39% of them seen just once; the ten biggest clones take up more than 20%. RNA extraction gave at least 5 micrograms of total RNA per sample. The TCR was taken from a human donor in good health. Sequenced material: blood.

As DNA, the CDR3 is TGTGCCAGCAGCCAATCCCAGCTTAGCACAGATACGCAGTATTTT. Its translation is CASSQSQLSTDTQYF. The V call is TRBV16, the J call TRBJ2-3, with D uncertain. Germline CDR1 is KGHSY and CDR2 is FQNENV. V was cut by 0 bases and J by 0 bases, with 7 bases left in between. There are 15 residues in the CDR3.